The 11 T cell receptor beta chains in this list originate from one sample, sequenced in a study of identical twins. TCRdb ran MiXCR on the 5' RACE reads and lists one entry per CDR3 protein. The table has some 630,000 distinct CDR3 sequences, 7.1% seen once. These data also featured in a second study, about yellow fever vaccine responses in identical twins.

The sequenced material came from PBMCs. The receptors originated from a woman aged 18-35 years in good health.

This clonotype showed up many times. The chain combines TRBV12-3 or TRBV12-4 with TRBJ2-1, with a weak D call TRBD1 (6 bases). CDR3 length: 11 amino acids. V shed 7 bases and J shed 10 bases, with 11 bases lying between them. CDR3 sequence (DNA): TGTGCCAGCATGGGGGCCCGGGAGCAGTTCTTC. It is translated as CASMGAREQFF.

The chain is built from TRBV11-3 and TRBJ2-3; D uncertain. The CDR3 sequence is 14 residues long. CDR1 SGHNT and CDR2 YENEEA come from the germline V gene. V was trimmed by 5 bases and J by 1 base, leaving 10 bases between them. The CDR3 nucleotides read TGTGCCAGCAGCCCTAGTGTGGGCACAGATACGCAGTATTTT. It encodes CASSPSVGTDTQYF.

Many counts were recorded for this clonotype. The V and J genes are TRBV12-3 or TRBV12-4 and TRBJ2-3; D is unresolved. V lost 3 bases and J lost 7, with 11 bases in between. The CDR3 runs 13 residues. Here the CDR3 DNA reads TGTGCCAGCAGTTTCACCGGCACGAATACGCAGTATTTT. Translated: CASSFTGTNTQYF.

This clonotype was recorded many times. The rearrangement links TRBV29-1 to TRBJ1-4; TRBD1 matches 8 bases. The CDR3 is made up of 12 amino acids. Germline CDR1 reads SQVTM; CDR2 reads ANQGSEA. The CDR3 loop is CRKDRGGEKLFF. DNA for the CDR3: TGCAGGAAAGACAGGGGCGGTGAAAAACTGTTTTTT.

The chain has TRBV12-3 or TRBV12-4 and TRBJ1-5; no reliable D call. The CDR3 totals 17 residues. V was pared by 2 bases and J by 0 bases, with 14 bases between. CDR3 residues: CASSLNGMGYSNQPQHF. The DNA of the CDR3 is TGTGCCAGCAGTTTAAACGGGATGGGGTATAGCAATCAGCCCCAGCATTTT.

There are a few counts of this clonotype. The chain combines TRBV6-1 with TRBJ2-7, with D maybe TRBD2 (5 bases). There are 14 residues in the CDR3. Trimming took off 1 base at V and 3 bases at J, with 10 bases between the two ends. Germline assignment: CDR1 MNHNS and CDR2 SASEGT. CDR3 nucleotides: TGTGCCAGCAGTGAAGGTAGCGCGGACTACGAGCAGTACTTC. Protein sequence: CASSEGSADYEQYF.

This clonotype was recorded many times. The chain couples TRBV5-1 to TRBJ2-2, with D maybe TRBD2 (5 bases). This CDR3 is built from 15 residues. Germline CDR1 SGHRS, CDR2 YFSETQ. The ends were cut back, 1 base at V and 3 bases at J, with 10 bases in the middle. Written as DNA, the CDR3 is TGCGCCAGCAGCTTGTCCAGTAGCGACACCGGGGAGCTGTTTTTT. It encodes CASSLSSSDTGELFF.

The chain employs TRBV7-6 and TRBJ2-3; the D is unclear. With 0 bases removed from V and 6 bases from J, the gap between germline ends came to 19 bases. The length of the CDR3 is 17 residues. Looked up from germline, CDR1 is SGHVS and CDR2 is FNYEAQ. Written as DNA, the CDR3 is TGTGCCAGCAGCTTAGCCCTGGGCCCAATGGGCGCGGATACGCAGTATTTT. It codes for CASSLALGPMGADTQYF.

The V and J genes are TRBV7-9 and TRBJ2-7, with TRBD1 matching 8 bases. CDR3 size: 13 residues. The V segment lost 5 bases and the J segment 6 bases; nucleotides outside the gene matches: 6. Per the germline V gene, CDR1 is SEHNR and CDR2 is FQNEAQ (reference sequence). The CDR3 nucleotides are TGTGCCAGCAGCCTACGGACAGGGACCGAGCAGTACGTC. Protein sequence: CASSLRTGTEQYV.

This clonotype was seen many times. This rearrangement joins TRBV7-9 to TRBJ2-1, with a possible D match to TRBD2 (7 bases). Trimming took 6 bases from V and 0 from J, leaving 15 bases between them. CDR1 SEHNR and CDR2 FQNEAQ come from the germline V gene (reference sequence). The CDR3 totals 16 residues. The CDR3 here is CASSPGRGSSYNEQFF. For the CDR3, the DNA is TGTGCCAGCAGTCCAGGGAGGGGGAGCTCCTACAATGAGCAGTTCTTC.

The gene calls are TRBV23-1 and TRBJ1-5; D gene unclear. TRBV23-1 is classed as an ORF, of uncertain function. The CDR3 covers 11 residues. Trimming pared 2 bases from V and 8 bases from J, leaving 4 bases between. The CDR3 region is CASSQNEPQHF. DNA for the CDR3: TGCGCCAGCAGTCAAAACGAGCCCCAGCATTTT.